Below, one T cell receptor beta chain is given with its context. The antigen is not known. RNA transcripts provided the source from which TCR beta CDR3 regions were amplified. The TCR CDR3 was amplified in a first-round RT-PCR using the HTBI primer set. TCRdb redid the calling of the multiplex PCR reads with MiXCR, one entry per CDR3 protein. This sample has about 350,000 distinct CDR3 sequences, with about 15% found just once. The junction had 13 bases not matched to a gene; V was cut back by 8 bases and J by 6 bases. The CDR3 contains 17 residues. This specimen comes from a study of T cells in Graves' hyperthyroidism and ophthalmopathy. Whole-study results and caveats: It was a median around 6 months before onset that the model predicted ophthalmopathy.

The sequenced sample consisted of blood. The genes are TRBV12-3 or TRBV12-4 and TRBJ2-7; 16 positions match TRBD2. The sequence derives from a woman in her 30s with Graves' hyperthyroidism. CDR3 region: CASHQGTSGRANGEQYF. In DNA, the CDR3 is TGTGCCAGCCATCAAGGGACTAGCGGGAGGGCCAACGGCGAGCAGTACTTC.